The clone carrying this T cell receptor beta chain was recorded many times. Antigen specificity is unknown. Both iRepertoire HTBI primers and Arm-PCR of CDR3 regions were used to build the TCR beta libraries. MiXCR was run by TCRdb on the multiplex PCR reads, yielding one entry per CDR3 protein. The sample shows 300,000 to 400,000 distinct CDR3 sequences, roughly 21% of them seen only once. Per germline, CDR1 SNHLY and CDR2 FYNNEI. The length of the CDR3 is 14 residues. Trimming removed 6 bases from V and 4 bases from J, with 12 bases in between. This record belongs to a study of regulatory T cells in long-lasting Graves disease. Regarding the study as a whole: Owing to a sample size that was small, accuracy may have been reduced. The study found TRBV28, TRBJ1-2 and TRBJ2-5 favored in persistent disease. Newly diagnosed Graves' patients had higher TCR diversity than persistent ones. Newly diagnosed patients shared 1,000 or so public clonotypes; persistent patients shared a few thousand.

Specified time point: persistent/refractory GD, antithyroid drugs over 5 years with positive TRAb. The TCR library was made from RNA extracted from PBMCs. This TCR was recovered from a female donor with Graves disease. The chain recombines TRBV2 with TRBJ2-2; a possible D gene is TRBD2 (6 bases). Here the sequenced sample was peripheral blood mononuclear cells (PBMCs), taken when the disease was refractory, from a patient treated with antithyroid drugs. The CDR3 reads CASSERTITGELFF. In nucleotides, the CDR3 is TGTGCCAGCAGCGAAAGGACTATCACCGGGGAGCTGTTTTTT.